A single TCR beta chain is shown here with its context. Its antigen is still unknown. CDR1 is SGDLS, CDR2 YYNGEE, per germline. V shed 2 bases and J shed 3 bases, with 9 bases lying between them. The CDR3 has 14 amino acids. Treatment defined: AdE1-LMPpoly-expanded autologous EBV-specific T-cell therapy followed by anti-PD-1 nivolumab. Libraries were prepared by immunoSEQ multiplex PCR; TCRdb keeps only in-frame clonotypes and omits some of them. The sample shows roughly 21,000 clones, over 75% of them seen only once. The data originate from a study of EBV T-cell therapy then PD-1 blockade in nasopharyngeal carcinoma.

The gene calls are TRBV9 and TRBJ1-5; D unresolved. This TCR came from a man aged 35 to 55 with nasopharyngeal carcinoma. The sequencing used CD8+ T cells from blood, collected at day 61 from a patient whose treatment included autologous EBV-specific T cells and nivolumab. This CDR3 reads CASSVGDYNQPQHF. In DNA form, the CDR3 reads TGTGCCAGCAGCGTCGGCGACTACAATCAGCCCCAGCATTTT.